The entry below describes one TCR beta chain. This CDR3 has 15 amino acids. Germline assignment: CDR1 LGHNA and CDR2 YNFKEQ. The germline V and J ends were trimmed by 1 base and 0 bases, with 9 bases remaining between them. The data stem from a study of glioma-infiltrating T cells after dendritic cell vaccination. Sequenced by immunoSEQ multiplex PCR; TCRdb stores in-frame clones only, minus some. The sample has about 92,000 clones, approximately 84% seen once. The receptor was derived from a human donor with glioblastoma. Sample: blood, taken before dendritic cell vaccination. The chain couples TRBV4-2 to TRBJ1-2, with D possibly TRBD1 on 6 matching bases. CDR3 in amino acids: CASSQADRPNYGYTF. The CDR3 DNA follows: TGTGCCAGCAGCCAAGCGGACAGACCTAACTATGGCTACACCTTC.